This T cell receptor beta chain was recovered during a study of blood T cell repertoires in COVID-19 (dated by TCRdb to 2020 to 2022). About the study as a whole: Samples from collaborators originated in the United States, Italy and Spain and spanned both the acute and convalescent phases of COVID-19. The material from the prospective study consisted of cDNA or gDNA derived from T cells, B-cell-depleted T cells, or PBMCs. The sample metadata nearly always contained a de-identified subject ID, COVID-19 status, age in years and sex. A freely available public database, intended as a resource for researchers studying the immune response to SARS-CoV-2, is where the repertoires were released. Deeply sampled blood TCRbeta repertoires from subjects exposed to, actively infected with, or recovered from COVID-19 were included in the dataset. Where available, HLA class I and class II types were taken from metadata supplied by the sample provider and were not determined by assay-based typing. The samples were drawn from the first 160 participants of the ongoing ImmuneRACE study and from about 1,200 subjects provided by 6 global collaborators.

Overall study outcomes, separate from this receptor: The amount of clinical and demographic metadata varied by source and participant and was provided uncurated.

Whole blood was collected in K2EDTA tubes by collaborating institutions according to the institutions' own protocols. For TCRbeta analysis, collaborators shipped samples in one of three forms: frozen whole blood, isolated PBMCs, or DNA extracted from either of those sample types. TCRbeta CDR3 regions were amplified from genomic DNA by means of the immunoSEQ Assay, a bias-controlled multiplex PCR. Under the source paper's analysis protocol: The number of nucleated cells in each sample was estimated by amplification of reference gene primers within the assay. To quantify the absolute abundance of each unique TCRbeta CDR3 rearrangement, sequence reads were collapsed and filtered. For each sample, productive Simpson clonality was calculated as the square root of Simpson's diversity index across productive rearrangements. In its TCRdb copy, this immuneACCESS table keeps in-frame sequences only and misses some clones. Where compared with another copy, unresolved V genes explain less than half of these, and the others have no known cause. The DNA was the basis for D and trimming; V, J and clone size are from that table. This sample holds tens of thousands of clones; 70% to 90% were observed only once. The ten largest clonotypes hold 1.5% to 2% of the sample.

The germline V gene encodes CDR1 LNHDA and CDR2 SQIVND (reference sequence). The CDR3 holds 16 amino acids from the cysteine to the phenylalanine. Only CDR3 DNA remains: 48 bases, in frame from the first base. Trimming takes 5 bases off V and 7 bases off J; junction bases not matched to a gene: 10. Note on this clone: Its antigen is still unknown. Nothing much larger sits one base from this clone, and base qualities are not available.

The chain links TRBV19 with TRBJ2-7; 14 nucleotides in the junction match TRBD2. The TCR was taken from a woman of 80 years or more with active or convalescent COVID-19. Sequenced input: peripheral blood. In nucleotide form, the sequence is TGTGCCAGTAGTTCGATCCGACTAGCGGGAGGGTATGAGCAGTACTTC. Its translation is CASSSIRLAGGYEQYF. Reference TRBV19 and TRBJ2-7 proteins supply the regions before and after the CDR3; the full variable domain is: DGGITQSPKYLFRKEGQNVTLSCEQNLNHDAMYWYRQDPGQGLRLIYYSQIVNDFQKGDIAEGYSVSREKKESFPLTVTSAQKNPTAFYLCASSSIRLAGGYEQYFGPGTRLTVT.